The 26 T cell receptor beta chains given below trace back to one sample, sequenced in a study of cytotoxic CD8 clonotypes in ibrutinib-treated CLL. Repertoires were generated with immunoSEQ multiplex PCR, while TCRdb's copy carries only in-frame clones and drops some. The table lists 15,000 to 20,000 clones, about 80% of them singletons. This material consisted of PBMCs, taken before ibrutinib treatment. The receptors were sampled from a human donor with chronic lymphocytic leukemia.

The V call is TRBV6-5, the J call TRBJ2-1; 9 bases map to TRBD2. The ends lost 4 bases at V and 4 bases at J; junction bases unmatched: 8. Per the germline V gene, CDR1 is MNHEY and CDR2 is SVGAGI. The CDR3 contains 16 residues. Here the CDR3 reads CASSSLAGAGYNEQFF. Written as DNA, the CDR3 is TGTGCCAGCAGTTCCTTAGCGGGAGCAGGATACAATGAGCAGTTCTTC.

CDR3 DNA sequence: TGTGCCAGCAGTTTAACGGACAGGGCCACCCGAAGAAACACCTTC. This gives the protein CASSLTDRATRRNTF. V usage is TRBV28 and J usage is TRBJ1-2; 8 bases align to TRBD1. V was clipped by 2 bases and J by 12 bases; unmatched bases: 14. CDR1 is MDHEN and CDR2 is SYDVKM in the germline V gene. This CDR3 spans 15 amino acids.

The J gene is TRBJ2-7, the V gene TRBV29-1, with D perhaps given as TRBD1 or TRBD2 (6 bases each). CDR1 is SQVTM, CDR2 ANQGSEA, per germline. The CDR3 contains 12 residues. V was shortened by 6 bases and J by 3 bases, with 12 bases between the two germline ends. This CDR3 is CSVGKGGYEQYF. CDR3 nucleotide sequence: TGCAGCGTGGGGAAGGGGGGCTACGAGCAGTACTTC.

This clone showed up just once. The rearrangement uses TRBV28 and TRBJ2-1; no definite D call. Trimming took off 6 bases at V and 7 bases at J, with 10 bases between the two ends. This CDR3 has 12 amino acids. In germline, CDR1 is MDHEN, CDR2 SYDVKM. CDR3 loop: CASSSSENEQFF. As DNA, the CDR3 is TGTGCCAGCAGCTCCAGCGAGAATGAGCAGTTCTTC.

A single count supports this clone. This chain connects TRBV13 to TRBJ1-3; D is possibly TRBD1 (5 bases). The ends were cut back, 5 bases at V and 4 bases at J, with 9 bases in the middle. Germline CDR1 is PRHDT and CDR2 is FYEKMQ (reference sequence). The CDR3 is 13 amino acids. CDR3 sequence: CASSRSGGNTIYF. The CDR3 nucleotides are TGTGCCAGCAGCCGCTCAGGGGGAAACACCATATATTTT.

The rearrangement uses TRBV7-2 and TRBJ2-2; no clear D. This CDR3 has 13 amino acids. CDR1 is SGHTA and CDR2 is FQGNSA in the germline V gene. V was pared by 4 bases and J by 5 bases, with 8 bases between. CDR3 residues: CASSYPLTGELFF. CDR3 bases: TGTGCCAGCAGCTACCCCTTAACCGGGGAGCTGTTTTTT.

This clone was seen a few times. The genes are TRBV28 and TRBJ2-2; 14 bases fit TRBD2. Germline-derived CDR1 and CDR2 are MDHEN and SYDVKM. The CDR3 extends over 18 amino acids. V shed 7 bases, J shed 7 bases, and the junction held 14 bases outside the gene matches. This chain's CDR3 is CASTPPSGLAGVIGELFF. The CDR3 DNA reads as TGTGCCAGCACCCCCCCCTCGGGACTAGCGGGAGTAATCGGGGAGCTGTTTTTT.

This sequence joins TRBV4-1 and TRBJ2-5; 12 positions agree with TRBD2. Germline values: CDR1 MGHRA, CDR2 YSYEKL. CDR3 length: 18 residues. The trim removed 2 bases at V and 5 bases at J, leaving 12 bases unmatched. This CDR3 is CASSQWDLAGGPGETQYF. In nucleotides, the CDR3 is TGCGCCAGCAGCCAATGGGACCTAGCGGGAGGGCCGGGGGAGACCCAGTACTTC.

The chain uses TRBV4-3 and TRBJ1-6, with D perhaps matching TRBD1 (5 bases). The CDR3 covers 15 residues. Germline values: CDR1 LGHNA, CDR2 YSLEER. Trimming left V 0 bases short and J 5 bases short, with 8 bases between. The CDR3 protein is CASSQDIGDNSPLHF. CDR3 DNA: TGCGCCAGCAGCCAAGACATAGGGGATAATTCACCCCTCCACTTT.

The chain joins TRBV28 to TRBJ2-3; 10 bases agree with TRBD2. Germline assignment: CDR1 MDHEN and CDR2 SYDVKM. V was pared by 3 bases and J by 3 bases, with 9 bases of the junction left unmatched. The CDR3 runs to 17 residues. Here the CDR3 reads CASSFLAGVGGTDTQYF. CDR3 in DNA: TGTGCCAGCAGTTTCCTAGCGGGAGTTGGAGGTACAGATACGCAGTATTTT.

The V gene is TRBV2, the J gene TRBJ2-7, with 8 bases matching TRBD1. The V segment lost 5 bases and the J segment 4 bases; nucleotides outside the gene matches: 7. The CDR3 consists of 14 residues. The germline V gene has CDR1 SNHLY and CDR2 FYNNEI. The DNA for the CDR3 is TGTGCCAGCAGTAGGACAGGGAGTTCGTACGAGCAGTACTTC. Protein: CASSRTGSSYEQYF.

This clone turned up a few times. The chain is built from TRBV7-7 and TRBJ1-5, with D uncertain. The CDR3 contains 11 residues. Germline V gene data show CDR1 as SSHAT and CDR2 as FNYEAQ (reference sequence). The CDR3 spells CAVGFRQPQHF. The DNA of the CDR3 is TGTGCTGTTGGCTTTCGGCAGCCCCAGCATTTT. The complete variable domain, with remaining parts taken from reference TRBV7-7 and TRBJ1-5, reads GAGVSQSPRYKVTKRGQDVTLRCDPISSHATLYWYQQALGQGPEFLTYFNYEAQPDKSGLPSDRFSAERPEGSISTLTIQRTEQRDSAMYRCAVGFRQPQHFGDGTRLSIL.

The J gene is TRBJ2-1, the V gene TRBV19, with 10 bases lining up with TRBD2. This CDR3 contains 15 residues. Germline trimming cut 6 bases from V and 6 bases from J; bases unmatched to any gene: 8. In germline, CDR1 is LNHDA, CDR2 SQIVND (reference sequence). CDR3 amino acids: CASRRLAGMSNEQFF. The CDR3 region has the DNA TGTGCCAGTAGACGACTAGCGGGTATGAGCAATGAGCAGTTCTTC.

V and J are TRBV19 and TRBJ1-4, with 7 bases matching TRBD1. The CDR3 length is 14 residues. V lost 7 bases to trimming and J lost 5 bases; unmatched junction nucleotides: 7. Germline V CDR1 and CDR2: LNHDA, SQIVND (reference sequence). CDR3 DNA sequence: TGTGCCAGTAAAGGCACAGGGGTAAATGAAAAACTGTTTTTT. Protein: CASKGTGVNEKLFF.

This sequence joins TRBV6-4 and TRBJ1-1; 9 positions match TRBD1. The CDR3 runs 21 residues. CDR1 and CDR2 (germline): MRHNA, SNTAGT. The V and J ends lost 2 bases and 0 bases, in that order; junction bases with no gene match: 19. DNA of the CDR3: TGTGCCAGCAGTGACCGAACCCACCTTCCGGGACAGGGCTCCCTGAACACTGAAGCTTTCTTT. Its translation is CASSDRTHLPGQGSLNTEAFF.

The chain recombines TRBV5-1 with TRBJ2-5, with D possibly matching TRBD1 (6 bases). This CDR3 has 16 residues. V lost 6 bases and J lost 5, with 23 bases in between. The germline gives CDR1 SGHRS, CDR2 YFSETQ. The CDR3 reads CASTKRGTTGRETQYF. CDR3 coding DNA: TGCGCCAGCACCAAGAGGGGGACAACCGGCCGGGAGACCCAGTACTTC.

This chain uses TRBV5-1 with TRBJ2-7; a possible D gene is TRBD2 (5 bases). The germline V gene encodes CDR1 SGHRS and CDR2 YFSETQ. This CDR3 has 15 residues. The ends were cut back, 0 bases at V and 4 bases at J, with 14 bases in the middle. The DNA for the CDR3 is TGCGCCAGCAGCTTGGCTGCGGCCACGGGGTACGAGCAGTACTTC. This sequence encodes CASSLAAATGYEQYF.

The chain carries TRBV5-1 and TRBJ1-1, with 10 bases that match TRBD1. Unmatched junction bases numbered 5, after V lost 7 bases and J lost 5 bases. This CDR3 is built from 13 residues. Germline V gives CDR1 SGHRS, CDR2 YFSETQ. This chain's CDR3 is CASGQGVGTEAFF. The CDR3 DNA reads as TGCGCCAGCGGACAGGGGGTAGGAACTGAAGCTTTCTTT.

This chain uses TRBV27 with TRBJ2-4; D uncertain. CDR1 is MNHEY and CDR2 is SMNVEV in the germline V gene (reference sequence). V was cut by 5 bases and J by 4 bases, with 9 bases left in between. This CDR3 spans 13 amino acids. DNA of the CDR3: TGTGCCAGCAGTCCATCTATAAAAAACATTCAGTACTTC. It yields the protein CASSPSIKNIQYF.

The chain has TRBV7-2 and TRBJ2-7; D may be TRBD1 or TRBD2 (5 bases each). The CDR3 loop spans 16 amino acids. In germline, CDR1 is SGHTA, CDR2 FQGNSA. Deletions cut 6 bases from V and 1 base from J, with 19 bases between. The CDR3 is CASRGRSGPTSYEQYF. CDR3 DNA sequence: TGTGCCAGCAGGGGGCGATCGGGGCCCACTTCCTACGAGCAGTACTTC.

This sequence joins TRBV25-1 and TRBJ1-3; unclear D gene. CDR3 length: 16 residues. Per the germline V gene, CDR1 is MGHDK and CDR2 is SYGVNS. V was cut by 6 bases and J by 0 bases, with 15 bases left in between. The CDR3 spells CASSPPYISSGNTIYF. CDR3 in DNA: TGTGCCAGCAGCCCCCCCTACATCAGCTCTGGAAACACCATATATTTT. The entire variable domain, with the rest obtained from reference TRBV25-1 and TRBJ1-3, is as follows: EADIYQTPRYLVIGTGKKITLECSQTMGHDKMYWYQQDPGMELHLIHYSYGVNSTEKGDLSSESTVSRIRTEHFPLTLESARPSHTSQYLCASSPPYISSGNTIYFGEGSWLTVV.

The chain is built from TRBV9 and TRBJ2-7; D remains unclear. The length of the CDR3 is 13 residues. Germline V CDR1 and CDR2: SGDLS, YYNGEE. V dropped 0 bases and J dropped 6 bases, with 10 bases sitting between them. DNA for the CDR3: TGTGCCAGCAGCGTAGTTAGGGCCCCCGAGCAGTACTTC. Protein: CASSVVRAPEQYF. Supplemented by reference TRBV9 and TRBJ2-7, the full variable domain reads DSGVTQTPKHLITATGQRVTLRCSPRSGDLSVYWYQQSLDQGLQFLIQYYNGEERAKGNILERFSAQQFPDLHSELNLSSLELGDSALYFCASSVVRAPEQYFGPGTRLTVT.

This clone has just a few counts. This chain joins TRBV5-6 and TRBJ1-2; D gene unclear. V was clipped by 0 bases and J by 0 bases, with 9 bases between them. This CDR3 comprises 15 residues. The germline CDR1 and CDR2 sequences are SGHDT and YYEEEE. In nucleotides, the CDR3 is TGTGCCAGCAGCTTGGGGCAGCCATCTAACTATGGCTACACCTTC. Encoded protein: CASSLGQPSNYGYTF. Based on the CDR3 plus reference TRBV5-6 and TRBJ1-2, the full variable domain is DAGVTQSPTHLIKTRGQQVTLRCSPKSGHDTVSWYQQALGQGPQFIFQYYEEEERQRGNFPDRFSGHQFPNYSSELNVNALLLGDSALYLCASSLGQPSNYGYTFGSGTRLTVV.

This chain links TRBV7-2 with TRBJ2-1, with 7 nucleotides matching TRBD2. Germline V gene lookup returns CDR1 SGHTA and CDR2 FQGNSA. With V trimmed by 2 bases and J by 5 bases, 6 bases remained unmatched. This CDR3 spans 15 amino acids. The CDR3 is CASSLWRLADNEQFF. In DNA form, the CDR3 reads TGTGCCAGCAGCTTATGGCGGCTAGCGGACAATGAGCAGTTCTTC.

In its sample, this clone was seen once. The rearrangement uses TRBV5-1 and TRBJ2-1; 12 nucleotides match TRBD2. The V gene's germline CDR1 is SGHRS and CDR2 YFSETQ. Trimming took 2 bases from V and 8 from J; bases not matched to a gene: 5. This CDR3 is 15 amino acids long. The CDR3 region has the DNA TGCGCCAGCAGCTTTACTAGCGGGAGGAAGCATGAGCAGTTCTTC. This codes for CASSFTSGRKHEQFF.

The chain couples TRBV7-3 to TRBJ2-6; D is perhaps TRBD2 (5 bases). The CDR3 consists of 16 residues. Germline CDR1 and CDR2: SGHTA and FQGTGA. The V end lost 4 bases, the J end lost 4 bases, and 14 bases lay between the germline ends. The CDR3 DNA sequence: TGTGCCAGCAGCTCAATGACGCGGGCGGGGGCCAACGTCCTGACTTTC. It codes for CASSSMTRAGANVLTF. Complete variable domain (other parts from reference TRBV7-3 and TRBJ2-6): GAGVSQTPSNKVTEKGKYVELRCDPISGHTALYWYRQSLGQGPEFLIYFQGTGAADDSGLPNDRFFAVRPEGSVSTLKIQRTERGDSAVYLCASSSMTRAGANVLTFGAGSRLTVL.